The subject of this entry is one TCR beta chain. V lost 4 bases to trimming and J lost 3 bases, with 13 bases between them. The germline V gene encodes CDR1 SQVTM and CDR2 ANQGSEA. The CDR3 consists of 13 residues. This sample was taken from a study of control samples from healthy donors and cancer patients. The assay was immunoSEQ multiplex PCR, and TCRdb's table has in-frame clones only and misses some. The sample shows about 92,000 clones, roughly four fifths of them seen only once. This TCR was sampled from a woman aged 60-75 years in good health. The V gene is TRBV29-1, the J gene TRBJ2-7; D may be TRBD1 (6 bases). Input material: blood. The CDR3 DNA reads TGCAGCGTTGTGGGGGACACCAACTACGAGCAGTACTTC. Translation: CSVVGDTNYEQYF.